The 4 T cell receptor beta chains given below trace back to one sample, sequenced in a study of T cells in Graves' hyperthyroidism and ophthalmopathy. Amplification yielded TCR beta CDR3 regions, with RNA transcripts as the source. TCR CDR3 regions were first amplified by RT-PCR with HTBI primers. TCRdb analysed the multiplex PCR reads with MiXCR anew, one entry per CDR3 protein. The data hold 350,000 or so distinct CDR3 sequences, with approximately 17% observed a single time. Sequences were obtained from blood. Every receptor here comes from a woman aged 25-40 years with Graves' hyperthyroidism that later progressed to Graves' ophthalmopathy.

This clonotype is deemed medium-sized. The chain carries TRBV2 and TRBJ2-7, with 8 bases that match TRBD2. There are 16 residues in the CDR3. The trim removed 6 bases at V and 3 bases at J, leaving 13 bases unmatched. The germline gives CDR1 SNHLY, CDR2 FYNNEI. Written as DNA, the CDR3 is TGTGCCAGCAGCATCGACCGGGAGGGTTACAACTACGAGCAGTACTTC. Translated: CASSIDREGYNYEQYF.

The chain's CDR3 is CATKGEGIYEQYF. The DNA of the CDR3 is TGTGCCACCAAGGGGGAGGGAATCTACGAGCAGTACTTC. This chain connects TRBV6-1 to TRBJ2-7; TRBD2 is a possible D gene (7 bases). Germline V gene lookup returns CDR1 MNHNS and CDR2 SASEGT. There are 13 residues in the CDR3. V was shortened by 10 bases and J by 3 bases, with 16 bases between the two germline ends.

The sample holds a few counts of this clonotype. The chain is built from TRBV7-9 and TRBJ1-1; TRBD1 agrees at 7 bases. The CDR3 loop spans 18 amino acids. Trimming removed 7 bases from V and 1 base from J; junction bases left unmatched: 18. Germline loops: CDR1 SEHNR, CDR2 FQNEAQ (reference sequence). The CDR3 loop is CASNIVGRGRSTNTEAFF. In DNA form, the CDR3 reads TGTGCCAGCAACATCGTCGGGAGGGGGCGGTCGACGAACACTGAAGCTTTCTTT.

This clonotype occurred a few times. This chain links TRBV6-1 with TRBJ2-1; D is perhaps TRBD1 (5 bases). Germline V gene sequence: CDR1 MNHNS, CDR2 SASEGT. Trimming cost V 8 bases and J 0 bases, with 11 bases left between them. This CDR3 has 14 amino acids. The CDR3 spells CASQRQSSYNEQFF. The CDR3 nucleotides read TGTGCCAGCCAACGACAGAGCTCCTACAATGAGCAGTTCTTC.